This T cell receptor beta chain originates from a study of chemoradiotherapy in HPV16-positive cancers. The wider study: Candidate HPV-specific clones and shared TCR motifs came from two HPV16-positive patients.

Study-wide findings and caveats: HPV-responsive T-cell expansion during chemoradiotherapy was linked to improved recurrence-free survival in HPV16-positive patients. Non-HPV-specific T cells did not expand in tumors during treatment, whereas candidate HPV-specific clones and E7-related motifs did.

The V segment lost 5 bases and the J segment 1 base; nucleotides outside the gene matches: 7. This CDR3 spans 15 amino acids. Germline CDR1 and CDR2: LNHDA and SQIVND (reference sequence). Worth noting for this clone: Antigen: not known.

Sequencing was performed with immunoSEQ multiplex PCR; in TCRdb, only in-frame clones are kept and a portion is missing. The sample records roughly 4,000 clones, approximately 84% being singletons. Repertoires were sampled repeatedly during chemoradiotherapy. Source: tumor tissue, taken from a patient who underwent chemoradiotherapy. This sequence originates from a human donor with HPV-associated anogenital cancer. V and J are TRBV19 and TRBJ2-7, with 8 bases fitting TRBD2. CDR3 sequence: CASSPGGGPSYEQYF. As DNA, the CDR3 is TGTGCCAGTAGTCCCGGGGGGGGGCCATCCTACGAGCAGTACTTC. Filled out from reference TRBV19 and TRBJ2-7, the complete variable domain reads DGGITQSPKYLFRKEGQNVTLSCEQNLNHDAMYWYRQDPGQGLRLIYYSQIVNDFQKGDIAEGYSVSREKKESFPLTVTSAQKNPTAFYLCASSPGGGPSYEQYFGPGTRLTVT.